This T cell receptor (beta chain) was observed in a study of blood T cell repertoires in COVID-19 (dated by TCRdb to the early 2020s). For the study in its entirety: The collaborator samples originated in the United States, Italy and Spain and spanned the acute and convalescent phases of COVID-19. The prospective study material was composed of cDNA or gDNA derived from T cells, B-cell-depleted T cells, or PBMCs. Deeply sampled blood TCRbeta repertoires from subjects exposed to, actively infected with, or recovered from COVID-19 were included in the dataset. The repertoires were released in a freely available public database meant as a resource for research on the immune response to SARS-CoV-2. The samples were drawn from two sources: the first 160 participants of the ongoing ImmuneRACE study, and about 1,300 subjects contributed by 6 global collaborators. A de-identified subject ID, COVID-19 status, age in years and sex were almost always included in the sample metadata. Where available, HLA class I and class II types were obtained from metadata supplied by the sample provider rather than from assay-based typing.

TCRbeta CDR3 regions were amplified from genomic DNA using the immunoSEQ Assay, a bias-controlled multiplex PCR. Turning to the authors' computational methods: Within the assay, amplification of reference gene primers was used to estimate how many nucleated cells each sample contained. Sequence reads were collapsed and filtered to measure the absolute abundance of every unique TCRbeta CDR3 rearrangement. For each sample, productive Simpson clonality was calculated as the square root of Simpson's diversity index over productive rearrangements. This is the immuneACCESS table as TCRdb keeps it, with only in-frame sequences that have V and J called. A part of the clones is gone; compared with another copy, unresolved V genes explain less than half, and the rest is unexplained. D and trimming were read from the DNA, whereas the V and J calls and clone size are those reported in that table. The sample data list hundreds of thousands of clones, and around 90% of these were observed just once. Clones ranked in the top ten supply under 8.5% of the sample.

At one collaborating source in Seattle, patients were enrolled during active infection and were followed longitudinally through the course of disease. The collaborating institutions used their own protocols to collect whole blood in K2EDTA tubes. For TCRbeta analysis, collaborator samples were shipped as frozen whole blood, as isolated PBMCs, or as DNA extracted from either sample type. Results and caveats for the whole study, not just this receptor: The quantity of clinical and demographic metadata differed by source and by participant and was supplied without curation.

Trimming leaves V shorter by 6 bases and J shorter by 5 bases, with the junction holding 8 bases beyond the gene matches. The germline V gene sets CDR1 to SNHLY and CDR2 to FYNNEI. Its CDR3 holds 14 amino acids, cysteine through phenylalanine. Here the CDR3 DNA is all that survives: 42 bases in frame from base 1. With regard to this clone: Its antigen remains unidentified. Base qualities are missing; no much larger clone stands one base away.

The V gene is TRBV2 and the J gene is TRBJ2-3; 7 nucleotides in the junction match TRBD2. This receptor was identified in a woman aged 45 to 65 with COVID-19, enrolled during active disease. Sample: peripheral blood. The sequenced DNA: TGTGCCAGCAGGATAAAGCGGGGAGGAGATACGCAGTATTTT. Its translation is CASRIKRGGDTQYF.